The 5 T cell receptor beta chains listed next were all sequenced from one sample in a study of CD8+CD57+ T cells in acquired aplastic anemia. The use of genomic DNA as template underpinned the TCR beta VDJ and CDR3 profiling. One entry per CDR3 protein, called by TCRdb with MiXCR from the reads. This sample carries 200,000 to 250,000 distinct CDR3 sequences, approximately 60% of them seen once, and the ten largest clones take around 58%. All sequencing subjects had displayed CD8+CD57+ cell expansion on flow cytometry. The specimen was sorted CD4+, CD8+, or CD8+CD57+ T cells (not recorded which) from PBMCs. These receptors were collected from a human donor with aplastic anemia.

This chain links TRBV9 with TRBJ1-6; D gene uncertain. The CDR3 totals 15 residues. The V end was cut by 0 bases, the J end by 6 bases, with 10 bases between. CDR1 and CDR2 (germline): SGDLS, YYNGEE. The CDR3 DNA sequence: TGTGCCAGCAGCGTAGAAGGTGGGCTTAATTCACCCCTCCACTTT. It specifies CASSVEGGLNSPLHF.

This clonotype turned up a few times. The V gene is TRBV2, the J gene TRBJ1-2, with D hard to call. The germline V gene has CDR1 SNHLY and CDR2 FYNNEI. CDR3 length: 12 amino acids. The V end was cut by 3 bases, the J end by 5 bases, with 7 bases between. CDR3 loop: CASSEEPYGYTF. In nucleotides, the CDR3 is TGTGCCAGCAGTGAGGAACCTTATGGCTACACCTTC.

This chain uses TRBV20-1 with TRBJ1-1; D is unclear. This CDR3 comprises 13 residues. V was clipped by 1 base and J by 1 base, with 7 bases between them. Germline V CDR1 and CDR2: DFQATT, SNEGSKA (reference sequence). DNA of the CDR3: TGCAGTGCTAGAGTACACCAGAACACTGAAGCTTTCTTT. Amino acid sequence: CSARVHQNTEAFF.

The genes are TRBV24-1 and TRBJ1-1; 9 nucleotides agree with TRBD1. The CDR3 covers 12 residues. V lost 4 bases, J lost 7 bases, and 0 bases stayed unmatched. CDR1 is KGHDR, CDR2 SFDVKD, per germline. CDR3 in amino acids: CATSEGQGEAFF. The CDR3 coding sequence is TGTGCCACCAGTGAGGGACAGGGTGAAGCTTTCTTT.

This clonotype was picked up a small number of times. J is TRBJ2-7 and V is TRBV10-3; tentatively, D is TRBD1 (6 bases). The CDR3 totals 13 residues. Trimming shortened V by 4 bases and J by 1 base, and 8 bases separated the two germline ends. Germline lookup yields CDR1 ENHRY and CDR2 SYGVKD. In nucleotides, the CDR3 is TGTGCCATCAGTGTGACAGGATCCTACGAGCAGTACTTC. It specifies CAISVTGSYEQYF.